Below are 4 T cell receptor beta chains sequenced from a single sample in a study of OX40 agonist ivuxolimab in advanced cancers. The library relied on the immunoSEQ multiplex PCR assay. TCRdb's version of the immuneACCESS table is confined to in-frame rearrangements and falls short of the full clone set. An unresolved V gene accounts for under half of the shortfall where checked; the remainder is of unknown origin. This sample comprises about 79,000 clones, 90% of them detected only once. The ten largest account for around 0.35% of the sample. The starting material was CD4+ or CD8+ T cells sorted from blood, obtained in a trial of the OX40 agonist ivuxolimab. These receptors all come from an adult with an advanced solid tumor such as melanoma, head and neck, liver or kidney cancer.

The chain joins TRBV6-5 to TRBJ1-4; 7 bases are a match to TRBD1. This CDR3 is built from 15 residues. The ends lost 0 bases at V and 6 bases at J; junction bases unmatched: 4. From germline, CDR1 is MNHEY and CDR2 SVGAGI. CDR3 sequence (DNA): TGTGCCAGCAGTTACTCGACAGGGCTTGATGAAAAACTGTTTTTT. Protein: CASSYSTGLDEKLFF.

This chain connects TRBV19 to TRBJ1-5; possible D gene TRBD1, 5 bases. CDR1 is LNHDA, CDR2 SQIVND, per germline (reference sequence). The CDR3 has 14 residues. Trimming stripped 3 bases from V and 2 bases from J, with 8 bases between. The CDR3 bases are TGTGCCAGTAGTATGATGGGGGGCAATCAGCCCCAGCATTTT. Translated, it gives CASSMMGGNQPQHF.

This rearrangement joins TRBV4-1 to TRBJ2-1, with 8 bases lining up with TRBD2. The CDR3 consists of 14 residues. Germline values: CDR1 MGHRA, CDR2 YSYEKL. V lost 2 bases to trimming and J lost 10 bases; unmatched junction nucleotides: 7. The CDR3 reads CASSQPLAGWEQFF. CDR3 sequence (DNA): TGCGCCAGCAGCCAACCGCTAGCGGGTTGGGAGCAGTTCTTC.

The chain is built from TRBV25-1 and TRBJ1-6, with D possibly TRBD1 on 5 matching bases. The CDR3 spans 14 residues. With 8 bases removed from V and 5 bases from J, the gap between germline ends came to 13 bases. Germline V CDR1 and CDR2: MGHDK, SYGVNS. The CDR3 DNA reads TGTGCCAGCGGTCCTTCCAGGGATAATTCACCCCTCCACTTT. It is translated as CASGPSRDNSPLHF.